This entry lists 23 T cell receptor beta chains sequenced from one sample in a study of T cells in Graves' hyperthyroidism and ophthalmopathy. Authors of the study amplified TCR beta CDR3 regions from RNA transcripts. HTBI primers drove first-round RT-PCR of the TCR CDR3. TCRdb analysed the multiplex PCR reads with MiXCR anew, one entry per CDR3 protein. The sample carries about 320,000 distinct CDR3 sequences, 16% recorded once. Source material: blood. These receptors were taken from a man aged 30-40 years with Graves' hyperthyroidism.

The sample holds many counts of this clonotype. The chain employs TRBV4-1 and TRBJ2-5; D unclear. Looked up from germline, CDR1 is MGHRA and CDR2 is YSYEKL. V lost 0 bases to trimming and J lost 5 bases, with 4 bases between them. There are 12 residues in the CDR3. This CDR3 is CASSQDRETQYF. CDR3 nucleotides: TGCGCCAGCAGCCAAGATCGGGAGACCCAGTACTTC.

This clonotype was found many times. The chain couples TRBV30 to TRBJ2-7; TRBD1 aligns across 7 bases. J was trimmed by 7 bases and V by 0 bases; bases with no gene match: 15. From germline, CDR1 is GTSNPN and CDR2 SVGIG (reference sequence). This CDR3 contains 16 residues. This CDR3 reads CAWSVFRVRGRGEQYF. The CDR3 coding sequence is TGTGCCTGGAGTGTATTCCGCGTGAGGGGGCGAGGGGAGCAGTACTTC.

This clonotype was picked up a small number of times. Here the CDR3 DNA reads TGTGCCAGTAGTACCTCAGGGACTAGCGGGTACAATGAGCAGTTCTTC. Translated, it gives CASSTSGTSGYNEQFF. The chain combines TRBV19 with TRBJ2-1; 12 bases line up with TRBD2. The CDR3 is made up of 16 amino acids. Germline V lookup: CDR1 LNHDA, CDR2 SQIVND (reference sequence). The junction had 5 bases not matched to a gene; V was cut back by 4 bases and J by 4 bases.

This clonotype was picked up many times. The chain has TRBV20-1 and TRBJ2-1; D is possibly TRBD2 (6 bases). V lost 1 base, J lost 2 bases, and 9 bases lay in between. CDR3 length: 14 amino acids. Germline assignment: CDR1 DFQATT and CDR2 SNEGSKA (reference sequence). Written as DNA, the CDR3 is TGCAGTGCTAGAGGGAGGGCCCCCTACAATGAGCAGTTCTTC. Its translation: CSARGRAPYNEQFF.

The chain couples TRBV5-1 to TRBJ2-7; 10 nucleotides align to TRBD2. V gave up 3 bases and J gave up 3 bases; unmatched junction bases: 9. CDR3 length equals 16 residues. Germline CDR1 reads SGHRS; CDR2 reads YFSETQ. CDR3 nucleotides: TGCGCCAGCAGCTCTTTAGCGGGAGGCAGCAACTACGAGCAGTACTTC. Its translation: CASSSLAGGSNYEQYF.

Ten or more counts support this clonotype. This chain joins TRBV20-1 and TRBJ2-3, with TRBD1 as a possible D gene (5 bases). Germline CDR1 reads DFQATT; CDR2 reads SNEGSKA (reference sequence). Trimming stripped 4 bases from V and 3 bases from J, with 11 bases between. This CDR3 is 13 amino acids long. CDR3 in amino acids: CSAIPRDTDTQYF. CDR3 nucleotides: TGCAGTGCTATACCCAGGGATACAGATACGCAGTATTTT.

The rearrangement links TRBV3-1 to TRBJ2-1; 9 bases are shared with TRBD2. Germline CDR1 is LGHDT and CDR2 is YNNKEL (reference sequence). V was clipped by 4 bases and J by 15 bases; unmatched bases: 10. The CDR3 sequence is 13 residues long. The CDR3 DNA reads TGTGCCAGCAGCCCCGGACCAGCGGGAGGACGGTTCTTC. As protein: CASSPGPAGGRFF.

This clonotype was found many times. The rearrangement joins TRBV27 to TRBJ2-7; D perhaps matches TRBD2 (6 bases). From germline, CDR1 is MNHEY and CDR2 SMNVEV (reference sequence). CDR3 length: 13 amino acids. The V end lost 3 bases, the J end lost 6 bases, and 12 bases lay between the germline ends. CDR3 sequence reads: CASSFGTEGEQYF. For the CDR3, the DNA is TGTGCCAGCAGTTTCGGGACGGAGGGCGAGCAGTACTTC.

This clonotype was observed a few times. The rearrangement uses TRBV12-3 or TRBV12-4 and TRBJ2-7, with TRBD1 identical over 11 bases. V lost 6 bases, J lost 2 bases, and 6 bases stayed unmatched. The CDR3 has 15 residues. CDR3 sequence reads: CASRLGQGAPYEQYF. DNA of the CDR3: TGTGCCAGCAGGCTAGGACAGGGGGCTCCCTACGAGCAGTACTTC.

In its sample, this clonotype was seen many times. This chain joins TRBV11-3 and TRBJ2-2, with D maybe TRBD1 (6 bases). With 1 base removed from V and 5 bases from J, the gap between germline ends came to 8 bases. CDR1 is SGHNT, CDR2 YENEEA, per germline. The CDR3 contains 14 residues. In DNA form, the CDR3 reads TGTGCCAGCAGCTTAGGGACAGCAACCGGGGAGCTGTTTTTT. This gives the protein CASSLGTATGELFF.

This clonotype turned up a few times. The chain employs TRBV4-2 and TRBJ1-3, with D possibly being TRBD1 (5 bases). Germline CDR1 reads LGHNA; CDR2 reads YNFKEQ. The CDR3 spans 15 residues. The V and J ends lost 3 bases and 4 bases respectively, with 13 bases between them. The CDR3 here is CASSQGTGGGNTIYF. The CDR3 nucleotides read TGTGCCAGCAGCCAGGGCACAGGAGGGGGAAACACCATATATTTT.

This clonotype was seen ten or more times. The chain joins TRBV28 to TRBJ1-1; D is uncertain. CDR3 length: 16 amino acids. Germline V gene sequence: CDR1 MDHEN, CDR2 SYDVKM. Trimming left V 3 bases short and J 1 base short, with 15 bases between. For the CDR3, the DNA is TGTGCCAGCAGTTTTGTCGGTGCTCAAAGGAACACTGAAGCTTTCTTT. Protein: CASSFVGAQRNTEAFF.

In its sample, this clonotype was seen a few times. The chain carries TRBV5-1 and TRBJ2-3; possibly TRBD1 for D (6 bases). The CDR3 sequence is 13 residues long. Trimming pared 7 bases from V and 4 bases from J, leaving 13 bases between. Germline V lookup: CDR1 SGHRS, CDR2 YFSETQ. Here the CDR3 reads CASAAQGPDTQYF. The CDR3 DNA reads TGCGCCAGCGCAGCCCAGGGGCCAGATACGCAGTATTTT.

V usage is TRBV29-1 and J usage is TRBJ2-3; 8 nucleotides line up with TRBD2. V was pared by 8 bases and J by 1 base, with 20 bases of the junction left unmatched. The CDR3 length is 18 residues. The germline CDR1 and CDR2 sequences are SQVTM and ANQGSEA. The CDR3 region has the DNA TGCAGCCTCGGGGGGGGCGGGATGTCATCTCTTGGCACAGATACGCAGTATTTT. Translated, it gives CSLGGGGMSSLGTDTQYF.

This clonotype appeared a few times. The genes are TRBV9 and TRBJ1-1; no clear D gene. There are 15 residues in the CDR3. Trimming stripped 0 bases from V and 0 bases from J, with 9 bases between. Germline loops: CDR1 SGDLS, CDR2 YYNGEE. CDR3 DNA: TGTGCCAGCAGCGTAGGCCCAGATATGAACACTGAAGCTTTCTTT. Its translation is CASSVGPDMNTEAFF.

This clonotype was seen at least ten times. This chain connects TRBV20-1 to TRBJ1-5; D ambiguous. The CDR3 consists of 15 residues. CDR1 DFQATT and CDR2 SNEGSKA come from the germline V gene (reference sequence). Trimming took 8 bases from V and 3 from J, leaving 20 bases between them. CDR3 in DNA: TGCAGTACCCGACCACTGGGCTATACCAATCAGCCCCAGCATTTT. Its protein is CSTRPLGYTNQPQHF.

Only a few counts were recorded for this clonotype. V is TRBV7-6 and J is TRBJ2-1, with 10 positions matching TRBD2. CDR1 is SGHVS and CDR2 is FNYEAQ in the germline V gene. Trimming at V came to 0 bases and at J to 8 bases, leaving 4 bases not matched to a gene. The CDR3 runs to 15 residues. The CDR3 bases are TGTGCCAGCAGCTTAGCCTGGGGGACTAGCGATGAGCAGTTCTTC. Translated: CASSLAWGTSDEQFF.

The chain combines TRBV7-9 with TRBJ1-2; D unclear. CDR1 SEHNR and CDR2 FQNEAQ come from the germline V gene (reference sequence). There are 13 residues in the CDR3. The V end was cut by 3 bases, the J end by 5 bases, with 10 bases between. This chain's CDR3 is CASSFNSKYGYTF. CDR3 sequence (DNA): TGTGCCAGCAGCTTTAATTCCAAGTATGGCTACACCTTC.

The J gene is TRBJ1-4, the V gene TRBV24-1, with 7 bases lining up with TRBD1. Trimming cost V 3 bases and J 7 bases; bases outside gene matches: 7. CDR1 is KGHDR and CDR2 is SFDVKD in the germline V gene. The CDR3 spans 15 residues. The chain's CDR3 is CATSDPGQDGEKLFF. CDR3 coding DNA: TGTGCCACCAGTGATCCCGGACAGGATGGTGAAAAACTGTTTTTT.

CDR3 DNA: TGTGCCAGCAGCGTGGGGGGCCTCTCTGGGGCCAACGTCCTGACTTTC. Protein sequence: CASSVGGLSGANVLTF. V is TRBV9 and J is TRBJ2-6; D may be TRBD1 or TRBD2 (6 bases each). CDR1 and CDR2 from the germline V gene are SGDLS and YYNGEE. V lost 2 bases to trimming and J lost 0 bases, with 9 bases between them. This CDR3 has 16 residues. The full variable domain, rest sourced from reference TRBV9 and TRBJ2-6, is DSGVTQTPKHLITATGQRVTLRCSPRSGDLSVYWYQQSLDQGLQFLIQYYNGEERAKGNILERFSAQQFPDLHSELNLSSLELGDSALYFCASSVGGLSGANVLTFGAGSRLTVL.

This clonotype was seen ten or more times. The gene calls are TRBV20-1 and TRBJ1-1; a weak D match, TRBD1 (6 bases). The CDR3 spans 15 residues. Germline CDR1 DFQATT, CDR2 SNEGSKA (reference sequence). Trimming took 1 base from V and 2 from J, leaving 14 bases between them. The CDR3 spells CSARGYRVINTEAFF. The CDR3 nucleotides are TGCAGTGCTAGAGGATACAGGGTAATCAACACTGAAGCTTTCTTT.

V usage is TRBV28 and J usage is TRBJ1-6, with D unresolved. There are 13 residues in the CDR3. Deletions cut 7 bases from V and 5 bases from J, with 9 bases between. The germline V gene encodes CDR1 MDHEN and CDR2 SYDVKM. CDR3 loop: CASMGPDNSPLHF. CDR3 sequence (DNA): TGTGCCAGCATGGGCCCGGATAATTCACCCCTCCACTTT.

The chain uses TRBV29-1 and TRBJ2-1, with D perhaps TRBD1 (5 bases). Per germline, CDR1 SQVTM and CDR2 ANQGSEA. The CDR3 consists of 15 residues. The ends were cut back, 1 base at V and 5 bases at J, with 15 bases in the middle. The CDR3 loop is CSVEGRRGYDNEQFF. Written as DNA, the CDR3 is TGCAGCGTTGAAGGAAGAAGGGGTTACGACAATGAGCAGTTCTTC.